A selection of T cell receptor beta chains follows, all from one sample in a study of STAT3 mutations in large granular lymphocyte leukemia. The method was immunoSEQ multiplex PCR; TCRdb's version includes in-frame clones alone and lacks a portion of them. The sample has under 25,000 clones; 92% are singletons. The specimen sequenced was peripheral blood mononuclear cells. These receptors all come from a man between 60 and 75 years old with T-cell large granular lymphocyte leukemia. Some clones in this sample may be carry-over from other donors' samples. Each CDR3 is given with its conserved first and last residue. A D gene is named only where the DNA matches it firmly. The size field is filled for only some rows; it gives once, few, many or a size class.

>.|TRBJ1-2|14|TRBV6-4|.
CASSDSGSRGGYTF
TGTGCCAGCAGTGACTCGGGCTCGAGGGGCGGCTACACCTTC
>.|TRBJ2-3|12|TRBV6-1|.
CASSLGGDTQYF
TGTGCCAGCAGTCTAGGTGGAGATACGCAGTATTTT
>.|TRBJ1-2|14|TRBV5-1|.
CASCLEGGKDGYTF
TGCGCCAGCTGCCTGGAGGGGGGAAAAGATGGCTACACCTTC
>TRBD2|TRBJ2-7|15|TRBV7-8|few
CASSLSGGTSGEQYF
TGTGCCAGCAGCTTAAGCGGGGGGACGTCTGGGGAGCAGTACTTC
>.|TRBJ1-1|14|TRBV5-1|.
CASGVLDGNTEAFF
TGCGCCAGCGGAGTGTTGGACGGGAACACTGAAGCTTTCTTT
>.|TRBJ1-5|14|TRBV7-2|.
CASSGTNSNQPQHF
TGTGCCAGCAGCGGGACGAATAGCAATCAGCCCCAGCATTTT
>TRBD1|TRBJ1-2|14|TRBV9|.
CASSAAGQGYGYTF
TGTGCCAGCAGCGCAGCGGGACAGGGGTATGGCTACACCTTC
>.|TRBJ2-1|14|TRBV11-3|.
CASSRQGSYNEQFF
TGTGCCAGCAGCAGGCAGGGCTCCTACAATGAGCAGTTCTTC
>.|TRBJ2-3|16|TRBV5-1|.
CASSPEGVGAGDTQYF
TGCGCCAGCAGCCCAGAAGGGGTAGGGGCGGGGGATACGCAGTATTTT
>.|TRBJ2-1|13|TRBV18|.
CASSLDPNNEQFF
TGTGCCAGCTCACTTGACCCCAACAATGAGCAGTTCTTC
>.|TRBJ2-7|14|TRBV5-6|.
CASSLWPGAYEQYF
TGTGCCAGCAGCTTGTGGCCAGGAGCCTACGAGCAGTACTTC
>.|TRBJ1-2|13|TRBV6-5|few
CASSYLSGDGYTF
TGTGCCAGCAGTTACTTATCTGGGGATGGCTACACCTTC
>.|TRBJ2-6|14|TRBV30|.
CASYRPLVANVLTF
TGTGCCTCGTACAGACCTTTGGTGGCCAACGTCCTGACTTTC
>TRBD1|TRBJ2-3|15|TRBV7-9|.
CASSLGTGPTDTQYF
TGTGCCAGCAGCTTGGGGACAGGGCCCACAGATACGCAGTATTTT
>TRBD2|TRBJ2-7|15|TRBV9|.
CASSVGSGSRYEQYF
TGTGCCAGCAGCGTAGGGAGCGGGAGTAGGTACGAGCAGTACTTC
>.|TRBJ2-3|15|TRBV21-1|.
CASAKLAACTDTQYF
TGTGCCAGCGCCAAACTAGCGGCCTGCACAGATACGCAGTATTTT
>.|TRBJ1-4|14|TRBV5-4|.
CASRGGGPNEKLFF
TGTGCCAGCAGAGGGGGGGGACCTAATGAAAAACTGTTTTTT
>.|TRBJ2-5|11|TRBV21-1|.
CASSRGETQYF
TGTGCCAGCAGCAGAGGGGAGACCCAGTACTTC
>.|TRBJ2-7|13|TRBV18|.
CASSPPLNGEQYF
TGTGCCAGCTCACCACCACTGAACGGCGAGCAGTACTTC
>.|TRBJ2-5|16|TRBV2|.
CASIKGLAFTGETQYF
TGTGCCAGCATCAAAGGGCTAGCGTTCACGGGAGAGACCCAGTACTTC
>TRBD1|TRBJ1-1|15|TRBV28|.
CAGRRRGLGRTEAFF
TGTGCCGGGCGGAGGAGGGGGCTGGGGAGAACTGAAGCTTTCTTT
>.|TRBJ2-2|15|TRBV5-1|.
CASRPYPTNTGELFF
TGCGCCAGCAGGCCGTACCCGACCAACACCGGGGAGCTGTTTTTT
>.|TRBJ2-6|16|TRBV7-3|.
CASSRDPSSGANVLTF
TGTGCCAGCAGCCGGGACCCCAGCTCTGGGGCCAACGTCCTGACTTTC
>.|TRBJ1-1|15|TRBV5-1|.
CASSVGGREGTEAFF
TGCGCCAGCAGCGTGGGGGGTAGGGAGGGCACTGAAGCTTTCTTT
>TRBD1|TRBJ2-5|15|TRBV27|.
CASSPLETGRETQYF
TGTGCCAGCAGCCCCCTCGAGACAGGGCGAGAGACCCAGTACTTC
>.|TRBJ2-3|13|TRBV6-4|.
CASSEIQGDTQYF
TGTGCCAGCAGTGAGATACAAGGGGATACGCAGTATTTT
>.|TRBJ1-4|12|TRBV30|.
CAWGQSNEKLFF
TGTGCCTGGGGACAGTCTAATGAAAAACTGTTTTTT